This entry lists 8 T cell receptor beta chains sequenced from one sample in a study of shared clonotypes between healthy human individuals. This table comes from immunoSEQ multiplex PCR, and its TCRdb copy is limited to in-frame clones, with some not included. The sample includes approximately 510,000 clones, 70% to 80% of them seen just once. Material for sequencing was PBMCs. These receptors all stem from a woman aged 40 to 50 in good health. Some clones in this sample may be carry-over from other donors' samples.

This chain joins TRBV18 and TRBJ2-5; D call uncertain. The J call may be wrong; the DNA end is better matched by TRBJ2-7. CDR1 is KGHSH and CDR2 is LQKENI in the germline V gene. The CDR3 contains 13 residues. CDR3 sequence: CASSQGPTYEQYF. The CDR3 DNA sequence: TGTGCCAGCTCACAGGGTCCGACCTACGAGCAGTACTTC.

The table lists this clone with a few counts. Other DNA sequences of this sample code for an identical CDR3. The DNA of the CDR3 is TGTGCCTGGAGTGCTGACAGGGGAGGACAGCCCCAGCATTTT. The encoded protein is CAWSADRGGQPQHF. The gene calls are TRBV30 and TRBJ1-5; 8 nucleotides align to TRBD1. The junction had 6 bases not matched to a gene; V was cut back by 1 base and J by 7 bases. In germline, CDR1 is GTSNPN, CDR2 SVGIG (reference sequence). The CDR3 has 14 residues.

The chain links TRBV27 to TRBJ1-2; 10 nucleotides line up with TRBD1. With V trimmed by 5 bases and J by 6 bases, 9 bases remained unmatched. The CDR3 consists of 15 residues. The V gene's germline CDR1 is MNHEY and CDR2 SMNVEV (reference sequence). The CDR3 spells CASSPRQGAYNGYTF. The DNA for the CDR3 is TGTGCCAGCAGTCCGCGACAGGGGGCCTATAATGGCTACACCTTC.

The gene calls are TRBV5-1 and TRBJ1-2; D might be TRBD1 (5 bases). Trimming stripped 4 bases from V and 2 bases from J, with 9 bases between. Germline V gives CDR1 SGHRS, CDR2 YFSETQ. The CDR3 covers 13 residues. The DNA of the CDR3 is TGCGCCAGCAGCGCCCCAGGGAACTATGGCTACACCTTC. It codes for CASSAPGNYGYTF.

The rearrangement joins TRBV7-2 to TRBJ2-1; no definite D call. The CDR3 runs 17 residues. The germline V and J ends were trimmed by 5 bases and 0 bases, with 17 bases remaining between them. From germline, CDR1 is SGHTA and CDR2 FQGNSA. CDR3 coding DNA: TGTGCCAGCAGCACCCGGACGCCCCCAAGCTCCTACAATGAGCAGTTCTTC. This codes for CASSTRTPPSSYNEQFF.

This chain connects TRBV7-2 to TRBJ1-2; the D is unclear. The germline V gene encodes CDR1 SGHTA and CDR2 FQGNSA. The V and J ends lost 1 base and 2 bases respectively, with 5 bases between them. This CDR3 has 13 residues. For the CDR3, the DNA is TGTGCCAGCAGCTTAGGTCAGAACTATGGCTACACCTTC. It specifies CASSLGQNYGYTF.

The V and J genes are TRBV5-8 and TRBJ1-2, with a weak D call TRBD1 (5 bases). V shed 6 bases and J shed 3 bases, with 21 bases lying between them. The CDR3 sequence is 16 residues long. Germline CDR1 is SGHTS and CDR2 is YDEGEE. CDR3 sequence (DNA): TGTGCCAGCACCAACCTTGTGCGTACCAGGGACTATGGCTACACCTTC. Encoded protein: CASTNLVRTRDYGYTF.

The chain recombines TRBV19 with TRBJ1-3; D not certain. This CDR3 is built from 16 residues. The germline V and J ends were trimmed by 4 bases and 0 bases, with 13 bases remaining between them. Germline-derived CDR1 and CDR2 are LNHDA and SQIVND (reference sequence). CDR3 in DNA: TGTGCCAGTAGTACCACCGACGCCGGCTCTGGAAACACCATATATTTT. Amino acid sequence: CASSTTDAGSGNTIYF.